Listed here are 26 T cell receptor beta chains from one sample, sequenced in a study of T cell responses to AZD1222 COVID-19 vaccine. Clones were read by immunoSEQ multiplex PCR, and TCRdb kept only the in-frame ones, dropping some. The table shows around 88,000 clones, with 85% to 90% occurring only once. Source: peripheral blood, taken on day 0 of AZD1222 vaccination. These receptors came from an adult in good health.

The rearrangement joins TRBV6-5 to TRBJ1-4; D uncertain. V was cut by 5 bases and J by 0 bases, with 10 bases left in between. The CDR3 runs to 15 residues. CDR1 is MNHEY and CDR2 is SVGAGI in the germline V gene. The CDR3 loop reads CASSRKQTTNEKLFF. CDR3 DNA sequence: TGTGCCAGCAGTAGGAAGCAAACAACTAATGAAAAACTGTTTTTT.

V and J are TRBV7-3 and TRBJ1-1; D gene ambiguous. The CDR3 is 15 residues long. Germline V gives CDR1 SGHTA, CDR2 FQGTGA. V lost 1 base, J lost 2 bases, and 11 bases lay in between. The DNA of the CDR3 is TGTGCCAGCAGCTTAAGGGGTGGGGTCAACACTGAAGCTTTCTTT. Protein product: CASSLRGGVNTEAFF.

The V gene is TRBV7-2, the J gene TRBJ2-2; TRBD1 matches 8 bases. Unmatched junction bases numbered 15, after V lost 2 bases and J lost 7 bases. Germline values: CDR1 SGHTA, CDR2 FQGNSA. This CDR3 comprises 18 residues. The CDR3 reads CASSLMSVAGGRGGELFF. The CDR3 DNA is TGTGCCAGCAGCTTAATGTCAGTGGCAGGGGGCAGGGGCGGGGAGCTGTTTTTT.

V usage is TRBV6-5 and J usage is TRBJ1-5; D call uncertain. Trimming removed 2 bases from V and 0 bases from J, with 8 bases in between. Germline-derived CDR1 and CDR2 are MNHEY and SVGAGI. The CDR3 runs 15 residues. CDR3 region: CASSYGTDSNQPQHF. DNA of the CDR3: TGTGCCAGCAGTTACGGAACAGATAGCAATCAGCCCCAGCATTTT.

The chain recombines TRBV4-3 with TRBJ1-5, with no clear D. Trimming stripped 0 bases from V and 7 bases from J, with 10 bases between. Germline V gene lookup returns CDR1 LGHNA and CDR2 YSLEER. CDR3 length: 14 amino acids. The CDR3 loop is CASSQDIKLQPQHF. As DNA, the CDR3 is TGCGCCAGCAGCCAAGATATTAAATTGCAGCCCCAGCATTTT.

The chain couples TRBV6-5 to TRBJ2-5; possibly TRBD2 for D (6 bases). Germline V CDR1 and CDR2: MNHEY, SVGAGI. V lost 10 bases and J lost 5, with 17 bases in between. CDR3 length: 13 amino acids. CDR3 nucleotide sequence: TGTGCCACCCACGAAGGGGCGGGGGAGACCCAGTACTTC. It encodes CATHEGAGETQYF.

The chain employs TRBV12-3 or TRBV12-4 and TRBJ2-2, with D perhaps being TRBD1 or TRBD2 (5 bases each). The V gene lost 7 bases and the J gene lost 8 bases, with 11 bases spanning the gap. This CDR3 is built from 12 residues. The CDR3 sequence is CASKGETGELFF. In DNA form, the CDR3 reads TGTGCCAGCAAAGGGGAGACTGGGGAGCTGTTTTTT.

This clone was seen a few times. V usage is TRBV6-5 and J usage is TRBJ2-7; 9 nucleotides align to TRBD2. Germline values: CDR1 MNHEY, CDR2 SVGAGI. J lost 6 bases, V lost 5 bases, and 11 bases had no gene match. CDR3 size: 15 residues. The CDR3 coding sequence is TGTGCCAGCAGTAGAAGAGGGGCGGGAGGGCTCGAGCAGTACTTC. This codes for CASSRRGAGGLEQYF.

The V call is TRBV28, the J call TRBJ1-2; a possible D gene is TRBD1 (6 bases). Germline-derived CDR1 and CDR2 are MDHEN and SYDVKM. The CDR3 totals 14 residues. Trimming removed 6 bases from V and 4 bases from J, with 15 bases in between. CDR3: CASRITGSGYGYTF. In DNA, the CDR3 is TGTGCCAGCAGGATCACAGGGAGTGGCTATGGCTACACCTTC.

This clone appeared once. The chain recombines TRBV9 with TRBJ1-1; 7 positions agree with TRBD1. CDR1 is SGDLS and CDR2 is YYNGEE in the germline V gene. The CDR3 extends over 16 amino acids. V gave up 0 bases and J gave up 0 bases; unmatched junction bases: 5. The CDR3 is CASSVVGGGVNTEAFF. In DNA, the CDR3 is TGTGCCAGCAGCGTAGTAGGGGGCGGGGTGAACACTGAAGCTTTCTTT.

The chain employs TRBV19 and TRBJ1-6; tentatively, D is TRBD1 (6 bases). With 11 bases removed from V and 6 bases from J, the gap between germline ends came to 17 bases. The CDR3 length is 14 residues. CDR1 LNHDA and CDR2 SQIVND come from the germline V gene (reference sequence). The CDR3 here is CAVGLGQPNSPLHF. CDR3 coding DNA: TGTGCCGTCGGACTAGGACAGCCTAATTCACCCCTCCACTTT.

The chain is built from TRBV28 and TRBJ2-7, with a weak D call TRBD2 (6 bases). The CDR3 has 14 amino acids. Germline V gene sequence: CDR1 MDHEN, CDR2 SYDVKM. Trimming cost V 7 bases and J 2 bases, with 15 bases left between them. CDR3 sequence (DNA): TGTGCCAGCACTTCCTCGGCGGGGACCTACGAGCAGTACTTC. Its translation: CASTSSAGTYEQYF. The full variable domain, rest sourced from reference TRBV28 and TRBJ2-7, is DVKVTQSSRYLVKRTGEKVFLECVQDMDHENMFWYRQDPGLGLRLIYFSYDVKMKEKGDIPEGYSVSREKKERFSLILESASTNQTSMYLCASTSSAGTYEQYFGPGTRLTVT.

The rearrangement joins TRBV28 to TRBJ1-4, with TRBD1 matching over 7 bases. Unmatched junction bases numbered 5, after V lost 6 bases and J lost 7 bases. The CDR3 runs 13 residues. Germline V gives CDR1 MDHEN, CDR2 SYDVKM. The CDR3 DNA reads as TGTGCCAGCAGAGGGGACAGATTTGAAAAACTGTTTTTT. It specifies CASRGDRFEKLFF.

The CDR3 reads CASSTTHATNEKLFF. Written as DNA, the CDR3 is TGCGCCAGCAGCACCACTCACGCGACTAATGAAAAACTGTTTTTT. The chain employs TRBV4-3 and TRBJ1-4; D not certain. The V gene lost 5 bases and the J gene lost 2 bases, with 12 bases spanning the gap. Germline CDR1 and CDR2: LGHNA and YSLEER. The CDR3 has 15 amino acids.

The chain combines TRBV29-1 with TRBJ1-4, with D perhaps matching TRBD1 (6 bases). V lost 4 bases and J lost 8, with 11 bases in between. This CDR3 is built from 12 residues. CDR1 is SQVTM, CDR2 ANQGSEA, per germline. Written as DNA, the CDR3 is TGCAGCGTTGGTTCGGGGGGCGAAAAACTGTTTTTT. Its protein is CSVGSGGEKLFF.

This rearrangement joins TRBV27 to TRBJ1-1, with D perhaps matching TRBD1 (5 bases). Trimming pared 5 bases from V and 1 base from J, leaving 14 bases between. Looked up from germline, CDR1 is MNHEY and CDR2 is SMNVEV (reference sequence). The CDR3 is 15 residues long. The CDR3 DNA reads TGTGCCAGCAGTCCCGCAAGGGGCACGAACACTGAAGCTTTCTTT. Protein product: CASSPARGTNTEAFF.

This rearrangement joins TRBV5-1 to TRBJ1-2; maybe TRBD1 (5 bases). There are 14 residues in the CDR3. CDR1 SGHRS and CDR2 YFSETQ come from the germline V gene. Between the trimmed V and J ends, which lost 3 bases and 0 bases, there was a span of 9 bases. CDR3 sequence (DNA): TGCGCCAGCAGCTCGGGACTGCCTAACTATGGCTACACCTTC. This translates into CASSSGLPNYGYTF.

V is TRBV10-3 and J is TRBJ2-1; D gene unclear. The CDR3 consists of 15 residues. CDR1 and CDR2 (germline): ENHRY, SYGVKD. Trimming took off 0 bases at V and 1 base at J, with 7 bases between the two ends. The CDR3 coding sequence is TGTGCCATCAGTGAGTCCGGTGGATCCTACAATGAGCAGTTCTTC. Translated, it gives CAISESGGSYNEQFF.

V is TRBV6-5 and J is TRBJ1-2, with 9 bases fitting TRBD1. V lost 2 bases to trimming and J lost 2 bases; unmatched junction nucleotides: 3. This CDR3 contains 15 residues. Germline loops: CDR1 MNHEY, CDR2 SVGAGI. The CDR3: CASSYSGQGNYGYTF. CDR3 coding DNA: TGTGCCAGCAGTTACAGTGGACAGGGGAACTATGGCTACACCTTC.

The chain joins TRBV28 to TRBJ2-3, with D perhaps matching TRBD1 (6 bases). Germline CDR1 MDHEN, CDR2 SYDVKM. V was clipped by 2 bases and J by 4 bases, with 10 bases between them. CDR3 length: 14 amino acids. This chain's CDR3 is CASSLRAGADTQYF. CDR3 in DNA: TGTGCCAGCAGTTTAAGGGCAGGGGCAGATACGCAGTATTTT.

The chain employs TRBV7-2 and TRBJ2-2; 9 bases line up with TRBD1. V shed 0 bases and J 4 bases; nucleotides not matched to a gene: 6. The CDR3 is 17 residues long. The germline V gene encodes CDR1 SGHTA and CDR2 FQGNSA. The DNA of the CDR3 is TGTGCCAGCAGCTTAGCCGCGGACAGGGGTTTCACCGGGGAGCTGTTTTTT. Amino acid sequence: CASSLAADRGFTGELFF.

This CDR3 reads CASSPGRTTEAFF. Here the CDR3 DNA reads TGTGCCAGCAGCCCAGGACGGACCACTGAAGCTTTCTTT. The rearrangement uses TRBV11-3 and TRBJ1-1; no clear D. The CDR3 has 13 amino acids. The germline V gene encodes CDR1 SGHNT and CDR2 YENEEA. Trimming pared 5 bases from V and 4 bases from J, leaving 11 bases between.

The CDR3 loop is CATSREMGAAEAFF. The CDR3 coding sequence is TGTGCCACCAGCAGAGAAATGGGAGCTGCTGAAGCTTTCTTT. This chain links TRBV15 with TRBJ1-1; D is undetermined. Germline V gene lookup returns CDR1 LNHNV and CDR2 YYDKDF (reference sequence). The V and J ends lost 0 bases and 6 bases respectively, with 11 bases between them. This CDR3 is built from 14 residues.

The rearrangement links TRBV6-5 to TRBJ1-6; 9 bases align to TRBD1. Germline CDR1 is MNHEY and CDR2 is SVGAGI. Trimming took 6 bases from V and 5 from J; bases not matched to a gene: 2. This CDR3 spans 14 amino acids. The CDR3 spells CASRDRGDNSPLHF. The CDR3, as DNA: TGTGCCAGCAGGGACAGGGGCGATAATTCACCCCTCCACTTT.

In nucleotides, the CDR3 is TGTGCCAGCAGCCCGAGGAGCACGGCCACCTACGAGCAGTACTTC. It specifies CASSPRSTATYEQYF. The genes are TRBV5-6 and TRBJ2-7; D is unresolved. This CDR3 has 15 amino acids. V was cut by 4 bases and J by 2 bases, with 16 bases left in between. Germline assignment: CDR1 SGHDT and CDR2 YYEEEE.

J is TRBJ2-1 and V is TRBV7-9; the D gene is possibly TRBD1 (6 bases). V lost 6 bases and J 0 bases, leaving 15 bases between the germline ends. Germline loops: CDR1 SEHNR, CDR2 FQNEAQ (reference sequence). The length of the CDR3 is 16 residues. CDR3 DNA: TGTGCCAGCAGTCCCGGGACACCGAGCTCCTACAATGAGCAGTTCTTC. It is translated as CASSPGTPSSYNEQFF.